The subject of this entry is one TCR beta chain. Its specificity is unknown. The PCR was carried out with 60 Vbeta primers and 13 Jbeta primers. Data came from immunoSEQ multiplex PCR; TCRdb stores just in-frame clones and leaves some out. The table lists roughly 120,000 clones, over 65% of them singletons. This record belongs to a study of cytomegalovirus exposure and HLA in healthy donors. General observations from the study: Researchers counted around 160 TCR beta chains as cytomegalovirus-associated. Several top significant clusters appeared, in a later analysis, to be linked to common viral pathogens. The productive fraction for most TCR beta V segments was about 90% or about 30% in an earlier analysis.

CDR3 length equals 15 residues. The germline V gene encodes CDR1 SEHNR and CDR2 FQNEAQ (reference sequence). V gave up 5 bases and J gave up 6 bases, with 19 bases separating them. Sequences were obtained from PBMCs. The source of this sequence is a woman aged 25 to 39 in good health and CMV-seronegative. The chain uses TRBV7-9 and TRBJ1-2; perhaps TRBD1 as D (5 bases). CDR3 region: CASSPKAGSSHGYTF. The CDR3 coding sequence is TGTGCCAGCAGCCCCAAAGCAGGGTCCTCCCATGGCTACACCTTC.